Below, one TCR beta chain is given with its context. Its antigen is currently unknown. A single record per CDR3 protein comes from TCRdb applying MiXCR to the 5' RACE reads. This table holds hundreds of thousands of distinct CDR3 sequences, about 7% found once. The sample comes from a study of identical twins. Points from the study as a whole: Clonotypes of the beta chain that were abundant in cord blood carried fewer insertions (memory repertoires showed none).

Separately, the same data were catalogued under a study of yellow fever vaccine responses in identical twins.

This TCR was recovered from a young woman in good health. Sequencing was performed on PBMCs.

CDR3 sequence (DNA): TGTGCCAGCAGCGCCTCGGGCGGGGTTTACACCGGGGAGCTGTTTTTT. This codes for CASSASGGVYTGELFF. The rearrangement uses TRBV7-8 and TRBJ2-2, with D possibly TRBD2 on 6 matching bases. V lost 5 bases and J lost 3, with 16 bases in between. The CDR3 has 16 residues. Germline V CDR1 and CDR2: SGHVS, FQNEAQ.